What follows are 19 T cell receptor beta chains derived from one specimen sequenced in a study of cytomegalovirus exposure and HLA in healthy donors (dated by TCRdb to 2015 to 2018). The receptor library was made with the immunoSEQ multiplex PCR assay. A mixture of 60 forward primers for TCR Vbeta segments and 13 reverse primers for TCR Jbeta segments was used in the multiplex PCR. TCRdb took this table from immuneACCESS and kept in-frame rearrangements with V and J called. Such tables lack part of the clones; where checked against another copy, unresolved V genes explain under half of the gap, and the rest is unexplained. Counted in this sample were about 190,000 clones; roughly four fifths of them appeared once. The ten biggest clones cover approximately 3% of the sample. Material: PBMCs. The receptor set was obtained from a young woman in good health and CMV-seropositive.

This clone has a handful of counts. The genes are TRBV27 and TRBJ2-3; 11 bases map to TRBD2. CDR3 length equals 15 residues. V dropped 2 bases and J dropped 6; count of bases not matched to a gene: 4. The germline gives CDR1 MNHEY, CDR2 SMNVEV (reference sequence). This chain's CDR3 is CASSLLAGGGDTQYF. CDR3 coding DNA: TGTGCCAGCAGTTTACTAGCGGGAGGAGGGGATACGCAGTATTTT.

The rearrangement links TRBV6-5 to TRBJ2-5, with a tentative D call TRBD2 (5 bases). This CDR3 has 14 amino acids. Between the trimmed V and J ends, which lost 4 bases and 5 bases, there was a span of 14 bases. The germline gives CDR1 MNHEY, CDR2 SVGAGI. The CDR3 spells CASSSPGKRETQYF. Here the CDR3 DNA reads TGTGCCAGCAGTTCCCCCGGGAAAAGGGAGACCCAGTACTTC.

The chain joins TRBV28 to TRBJ2-7; 11 nucleotides align to TRBD2. The CDR3 has 15 residues. V trimming: 6 bases; J trimming: 5 bases; junction bases outside the gene matches: 9. The germline V gene encodes CDR1 MDHEN and CDR2 SYDVKM. The chain's CDR3 is CASSLRLAGLHEQYF. CDR3 nucleotides: TGTGCCAGCAGCCTCCGACTAGCGGGACTCCACGAGCAGTACTTC.

In its sample, this clone was seen once. The chain joins TRBV6-5 to TRBJ2-7; 8 bases agree with TRBD1. Germline CDR1 is MNHEY and CDR2 is SVGAGI. CDR3 length: 13 residues. V gave up 5 bases and J gave up 4 bases; unmatched junction bases: 4. Written as DNA, the CDR3 is TGTGCCAGCAGTGGCGGGACAGGTTACGAGCAGTACTTC. Amino acids: CASSGGTGYEQYF.

The chain joins TRBV10-3 to TRBJ2-3; TRBD2 is a possible D gene (6 bases). The CDR3 sequence is 14 residues long. Germline loops: CDR1 ENHRY, CDR2 SYGVKD. Trimming stripped 3 bases from V and 5 bases from J, with 12 bases between. The CDR3 protein is CAISDPEEGDTQYF. The CDR3 region has the DNA TGTGCCATCAGTGATCCGGAGGAGGGAGATACGCAGTATTTT.

The sample holds a few counts of this clone. This chain joins TRBV27 and TRBJ2-2; no firm D call. The ends were cut back, 4 bases at V and 3 bases at J, with 9 bases in the middle. This CDR3 is built from 14 residues. Germline loops: CDR1 MNHEY, CDR2 SMNVEV (reference sequence). CDR3 sequence (DNA): TGTGCCAGCAGTTCCTTACAGTACACCGGGGAGCTGTTTTTT. It translates to CASSSLQYTGELFF.

This chain joins TRBV5-1 and TRBJ2-5; 7 nucleotides agree with TRBD1. V shed 2 bases, J shed 5 bases, and the junction held 3 bases outside the gene matches. This CDR3 has 13 residues. The germline gives CDR1 SGHRS, CDR2 YFSETQ. The CDR3 DNA reads as TGCGCCAGCAGCTTAAGGGGGCAGGAGACCCAGTACTTC. Its translation is CASSLRGQETQYF.

The rearrangement joins TRBV29-1 to TRBJ2-1, with TRBD2 as a possible D gene (6 bases). The CDR3 runs to 11 residues. Trimming took off 7 bases at V and 9 bases at J, with 13 bases between the two ends. Per germline, CDR1 SQVTM and CDR2 ANQGSEA. CDR3 sequence reads: CSADRLGEQFF. The CDR3 DNA reads as TGCAGCGCGGATCGACTAGGTGAGCAGTTCTTC.

The chain combines TRBV14 with TRBJ2-3; 9 positions agree with TRBD2. The CDR3 runs 16 residues. The V gene end was trimmed by 3 bases and the J gene end by 3 bases; junction bases not matched to a gene: 7. Germline CDR1 is SGHDN and CDR2 is FVKESK. CDR3 DNA sequence: TGTGCCAGCAGCCATATTAGCGGGAGAGCTACAGATACGCAGTATTTT. Translation: CASSHISGRATDTQYF.

V usage is TRBV6-4 and J usage is TRBJ2-2; tentative D call: TRBD1 (5 bases). The ends were cut back, 0 bases at V and 5 bases at J, with 13 bases in the middle. Per the germline V gene, CDR1 is MRHNA and CDR2 is SNTAGT. CDR3 length equals 16 residues. CDR3 sequence: CASSDSKGQGTGELFF. In DNA, the CDR3 is TGTGCCAGCAGTGACTCGAAAGGGCAGGGAACCGGGGAGCTGTTTTTT.

This clone has a handful of counts. The rearrangement joins TRBV2 to TRBJ2-2; the D gene is possibly TRBD2 (5 bases). This CDR3 contains 13 residues. Between the trimmed V and J ends, which lost 8 bases and 5 bases, there was a span of 12 bases. The V gene's germline CDR1 is SNHLY and CDR2 FYNNEI. In DNA, the CDR3 is TGTGCCAGCTCTGGGTGGGAGACCGGGGAGCTGTTTTTT. Translation: CASSGWETGELFF.

This clone was observed a few times. The rearrangement links TRBV5-6 to TRBJ2-3, with 7 positions matching TRBD1. The CDR3 totals 15 residues. The V and J ends lost 3 bases and 3 bases, in that order; junction bases with no gene match: 7. Germline loops: CDR1 SGHDT, CDR2 YYEEEE. The CDR3: CASSWRTGTTDTQYF. CDR3 bases: TGTGCCAGCAGCTGGAGGACAGGTACAACAGATACGCAGTATTTT.

The chain couples TRBV2 to TRBJ2-2; the match to TRBD2 covers 9 bases. V shed 9 bases and J 6 bases; nucleotides not matched to a gene: 8. CDR1 and CDR2 (germline): SNHLY, FYNNEI. The CDR3 runs to 14 residues. The CDR3 DNA reads TGTGCCAGAGGCGGCGCGGGAGGGTCCGGGGAGCTGTTTTTT. Protein sequence: CARGGAGGSGELFF.

The V call is TRBV7-9, the J call TRBJ2-7, with TRBD1 matching over 7 bases. Germline V gene data show CDR1 as SEHNR and CDR2 as FQNEAQ (reference sequence). Losses at the gene ends were 5 bases for V and 2 bases for J; bases not matched to a gene: 9. The CDR3 totals 15 residues. CDR3: CASSREGAATYEQYF. Written as DNA, the CDR3 is TGTGCCAGCAGCCGCGAGGGGGCCGCAACCTACGAGCAGTACTTC.

This clone was found a few times. The rearrangement uses TRBV5-4 and TRBJ2-7; D is uncertain. Between the trimmed V and J ends, which lost 1 base and 7 bases, there was a span of 6 bases. CDR3 size: 11 residues. The germline gives CDR1 SGHNT, CDR2 YYREEE (reference sequence). Here the CDR3 reads CASSLMTEQYF. Here the CDR3 DNA reads TGTGCCAGCAGCTTGATGACAGAGCAGTACTTC.

This chain links TRBV28 with TRBJ2-3; TRBD1 matches at 10 bases. The ends lost 2 bases at V and 11 bases at J; junction bases unmatched: 7. The CDR3 extends over 14 amino acids. Germline V CDR1 and CDR2: MDHEN, SYDVKM. CDR3 nucleotide sequence: TGTGCCAGCAGTTTACCCGGGACAGGGGAATGGCAGTATTTT. Amino acid sequence: CASSLPGTGEWQYF.

V gene TRBV27 combines with J gene TRBJ1-5; D call uncertain. This CDR3 has 15 amino acids. Germline V gives CDR1 MNHEY, CDR2 SMNVEV (reference sequence). The germline V and J ends were trimmed by 2 bases and 0 bases, with 8 bases remaining between them. The CDR3 loop reads CASSLVGNSNQPQHF. CDR3 DNA sequence: TGTGCCAGCAGTTTAGTGGGCAATAGCAATCAGCCCCAGCATTTT.

The chain couples TRBV28 to TRBJ2-5; possible D gene TRBD1, 6 bases. The V gene's germline CDR1 is MDHEN and CDR2 SYDVKM. This CDR3 is 17 amino acids long. Trimming pared 3 bases from V and 5 bases from J, leaving 22 bases between. DNA for the CDR3: TGTGCCAGCAGTTTGGGTTCAGGACAGCCTAAGGAGGAGACCCAGTACTTC. Residues: CASSLGSGQPKEETQYF.

The gene calls are TRBV28 and TRBJ2-7; D is ambiguous. The V and J ends lost 2 bases and 0 bases respectively, with 11 bases between them. This CDR3 contains 15 residues. Germline V gene lookup returns CDR1 MDHEN and CDR2 SYDVKM. The CDR3 region is CASSLRVPLSYEQYF. Here the CDR3 DNA reads TGTGCCAGCAGTTTACGGGTTCCCCTCTCCTACGAGCAGTACTTC. Full variable domain (remainder filled in from reference TRBV28 and TRBJ2-7): DVKVTQSSRYLVKRTGEKVFLECVQDMDHENMFWYRQDPGLGLRLIYFSYDVKMKEKGDIPEGYSVSREKKERFSLILESASTNQTSMYLCASSLRVPLSYEQYFGPGTRLTVT.